The sequence of this T cell receptor beta chain was determined in a study of beta chain features in type 1 diabetes. CDR3 length: 14 amino acids. Germline V gives CDR1 SGDLS, CDR2 YYNGEE. J was trimmed by 6 bases and V by 3 bases; bases with no gene match: 6. Sequencing targeted expressed TCRB transcripts, as all isolated RNA had been reverse transcribed. The data were produced by immunoSEQ multiplex PCR, yet TCRdb's version contains in-frame clones alone and is incomplete. The table has hundreds of thousands of clones, 14% seen once; the top ten hold around 7%. The sequence was collected from a man aged 30 to 39 in good health. This chain links TRBV9 with TRBJ2-5; 9 bases line up with TRBD2. The sequenced sample was central memory CD4+ T cells from blood. CDR3 region: CASSAAGGRQTQYF. The CDR3 DNA is TGTGCCAGCAGCGCGGCGGGGGGGCGGCAGACCCAGTACTTC. Full variable domain (missing parts from reference TRBV9 and TRBJ2-5): DSGVTQTPKHLITATGQRVTLRCSPRSGDLSVYWYQQSLDQGLQFLIQYYNGEERAKGNILERFSAQQFPDLHSELNLSSLELGDSALYFCASSAAGGRQTQYFGPGTRLLVL.